This T cell receptor beta chain was found in a study of CXCR3-negative and CXCR3-positive naive CD8 T cells. Findings and limits, study-wide: Naive cells that were CXCR3-negative or CXCR3-positive used TRBV-TRBJ genes alike, while memory cells diverged.

CDR3 length: 14 amino acids. Looked up from germline, CDR1 is SQVTM and CDR2 is ANQGSEA. As for this clonotype: Its antigen is unidentified.

cDNA libraries for TRB were generated by 5' RACE incorporating UMI labels. For each CDR3 protein, TCRdb gives one entry from its re-call of the 5' RACE reads, without DNA. The repertoire table contains 20,000 to 25,000 distinct CDR3 sequences. The gene calls are TRBV29-1 and TRBJ2-1; TCRdb picks TRBD2, but there is no DNA to check that call. This receptor was obtained from a human donor in good health. Some clones in this sample may be carry-over from other donors' samples. Sequences were obtained from memory CD8+ T cells from blood. Here the CDR3 reads CSVDGVLPPNEQFF.